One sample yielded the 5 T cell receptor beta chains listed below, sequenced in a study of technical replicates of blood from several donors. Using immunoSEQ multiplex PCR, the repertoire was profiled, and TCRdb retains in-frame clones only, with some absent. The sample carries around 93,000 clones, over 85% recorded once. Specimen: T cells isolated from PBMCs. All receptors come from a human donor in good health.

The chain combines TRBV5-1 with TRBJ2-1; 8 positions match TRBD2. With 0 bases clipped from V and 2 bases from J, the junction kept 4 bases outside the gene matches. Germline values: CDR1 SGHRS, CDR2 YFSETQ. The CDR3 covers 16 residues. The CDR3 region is CASSLGLAGTYNEQFF. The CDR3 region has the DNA TGCGCCAGCAGCTTGGGGCTAGCGGGTACCTACAATGAGCAGTTCTTC. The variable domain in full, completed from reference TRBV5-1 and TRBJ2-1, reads KAGVTQTPRYLIKTRGQQVTLSCSPISGHRSVSWYQQTPGQGLQFLFEYFSETQRNKGNFPGRFSGRQFSNSRSEMNVSTLELGDSALYLCASSLGLAGTYNEQFFGPGTRLTVL.

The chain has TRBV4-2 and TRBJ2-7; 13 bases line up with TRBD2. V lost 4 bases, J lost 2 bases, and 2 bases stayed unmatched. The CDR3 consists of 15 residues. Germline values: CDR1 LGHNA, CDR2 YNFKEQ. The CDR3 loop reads CASSLGLAGTYEQYF. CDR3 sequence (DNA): TGTGCCAGCAGCCTGGGACTAGCGGGGACCTACGAGCAGTACTTC.

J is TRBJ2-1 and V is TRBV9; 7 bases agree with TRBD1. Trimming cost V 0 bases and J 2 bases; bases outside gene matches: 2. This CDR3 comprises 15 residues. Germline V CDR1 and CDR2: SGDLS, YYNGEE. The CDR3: CASSVDGQAYNEQFF. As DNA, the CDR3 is TGTGCCAGCAGCGTAGACGGACAGGCCTACAATGAGCAGTTCTTC.

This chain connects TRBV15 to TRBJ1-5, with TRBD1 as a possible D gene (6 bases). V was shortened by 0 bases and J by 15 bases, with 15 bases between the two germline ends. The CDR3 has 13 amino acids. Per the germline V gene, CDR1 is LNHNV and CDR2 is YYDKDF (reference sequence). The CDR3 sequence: CATSRETAGVMHF. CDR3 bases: TGTGCCACCAGCAGAGAAACGGCAGGGGTAATGCATTTT.

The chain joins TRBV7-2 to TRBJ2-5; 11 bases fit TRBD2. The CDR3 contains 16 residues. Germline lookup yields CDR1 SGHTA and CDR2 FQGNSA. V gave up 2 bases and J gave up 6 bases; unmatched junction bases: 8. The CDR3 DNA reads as TGTGCCAGCAGCTTAATGACTAGCGGGAACGAACAGACCCAGTACTTC. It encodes CASSLMTSGNEQTQYF.